One and the same sample provided the 5 T cell receptor beta chains below, sequenced in a study of shared clonotypes between healthy human individuals. The protocol was immunoSEQ multiplex PCR, while the TCRdb copy is restricted to in-frame clones and leaves out a portion. The data show approximately 340,000 clones, around 67% seen once. The sample was memory CD4+ T cells sorted from blood. Subset specified: CD45RA-negative fraction. All receptors derive from a man aged 25-45 years in good health.

This clone showed up just a few times. The CDR3 DNA follows: TGTGCCAGCAGTGAACCGCCAGGGGGAGAGACCCAGTACTTC. Its translation is CASSEPPGGETQYF. This chain links TRBV6-4 with TRBJ2-5, with TRBD1 identical over 7 bases. V shed 3 bases, J shed 4 bases, and the junction held 5 bases outside the gene matches. Germline values: CDR1 MRHNA, CDR2 SNTAGT. CDR3 length: 14 residues.

The rearrangement links TRBV5-1 to TRBJ2-1, with D hard to call. This CDR3 is 14 amino acids long. CDR1 is SGHRS, CDR2 YFSETQ, per germline. Trimming pared 0 bases from V and 0 bases from J, leaving 4 bases between. The CDR3, as DNA: TGCGCCAGCAGCTTGGACAGCTCCTACAATGAGCAGTTCTTC. Its protein product is CASSLDSSYNEQFF. The full variable domain, rest sourced from reference TRBV5-1 and TRBJ2-1, is KAGVTQTPRYLIKTRGQQVTLSCSPISGHRSVSWYQQTPGQGLQFLFEYFSETQRNKGNFPGRFSGRQFSNSRSEMNVSTLELGDSALYLCASSLDSSYNEQFFGPGTRLTVL.

The sample holds a few counts of this clone. The CDR3 bases are TGTGCCAGCAGCACCAGAGAGGCAGATACGCAGTATTTT. It specifies CASSTREADTQYF. V and J are TRBV13 and TRBJ2-3; D remains unclear. From germline, CDR1 is PRHDT and CDR2 FYEKMQ (reference sequence). This CDR3 has 13 residues. V was clipped by 5 bases and J by 4 bases, with 10 bases between them.

The CDR3 DNA reads TGTGCCAGCACCCCCAGCCCACTCTCTGGGGCCAACGTCCTGACTTTC. This encodes CASTPSPLSGANVLTF. The rearrangement links TRBV5-5 to TRBJ2-6, with D hard to call. The CDR3 consists of 16 residues. V was shortened by 6 bases and J by 0 bases, with 13 bases between the two germline ends. Germline values: CDR1 SGHKS, CDR2 YYEKEE (reference sequence).

This chain links TRBV28 with TRBJ2-7; D not certain. The CDR3 spans 14 residues. V dropped 6 bases and J dropped 2 bases, with 14 bases sitting between them. CDR1 is MDHEN and CDR2 is SYDVKM in the germline V gene. CDR3 in DNA: TGTGCCAGCAGAACATCACACGGACCCTACGAGCAGTACTTC. This encodes CASRTSHGPYEQYF.